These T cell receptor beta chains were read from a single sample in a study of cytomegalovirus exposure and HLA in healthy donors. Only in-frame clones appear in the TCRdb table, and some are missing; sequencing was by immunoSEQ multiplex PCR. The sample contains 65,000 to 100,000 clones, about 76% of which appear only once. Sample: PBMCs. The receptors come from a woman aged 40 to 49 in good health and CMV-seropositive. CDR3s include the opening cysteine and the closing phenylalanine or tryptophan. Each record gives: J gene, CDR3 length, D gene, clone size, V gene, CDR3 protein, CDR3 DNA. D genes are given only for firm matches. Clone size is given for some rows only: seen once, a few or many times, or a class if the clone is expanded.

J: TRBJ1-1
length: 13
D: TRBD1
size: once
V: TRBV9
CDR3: CASSITGAGEAFF
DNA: TGTGCCAGCAGTATCACAGGGGCAGGTGAAGCTTTCTTT

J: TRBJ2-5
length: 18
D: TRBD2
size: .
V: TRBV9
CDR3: CASSVATGAGGGQETQYF
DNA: TGTGCCAGCAGCGTAGCTACGGGGGCGGGAGGAGGTCAAGAGACCCAGTACTTC

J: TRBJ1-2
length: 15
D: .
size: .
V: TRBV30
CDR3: CASSVGRVLNYGYTF
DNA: TGTGCCTCCTCGGTGGGGAGAGTCCTTAACTATGGCTACACCTTC

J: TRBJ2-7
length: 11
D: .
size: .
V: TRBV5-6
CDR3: CASSAAYEQYF
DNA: TGTGCCAGCAGCGCAGCCTACGAGCAGTACTTC

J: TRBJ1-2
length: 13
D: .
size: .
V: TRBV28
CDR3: CASSLAGSDGYTF
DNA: TGTGCCAGCAGTTTAGCGGGGTCAGATGGCTACACCTTC

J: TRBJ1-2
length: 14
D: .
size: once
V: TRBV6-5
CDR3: CASSRQASNYGYTF
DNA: TGTGCCAGCAGTCGACAGGCCTCTAACTATGGCTACACCTTC

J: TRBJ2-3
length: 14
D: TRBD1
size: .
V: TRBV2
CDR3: CASSRDRTADTQYF
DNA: TGTGCCAGCAGCCGGGACAGGACAGCCGATACGCAGTATTTT

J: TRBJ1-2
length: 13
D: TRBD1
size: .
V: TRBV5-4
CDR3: CASSAEGAWGYTF
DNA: TGTGCCAGCAGCGCCGAGGGGGCTTGGGGCTACACCTTC

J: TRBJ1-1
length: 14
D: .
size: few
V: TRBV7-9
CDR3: CASSLNRVNTEAFF
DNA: TGTGCCAGCAGCTTAAACAGGGTGAACACTGAAGCTTTCTTT

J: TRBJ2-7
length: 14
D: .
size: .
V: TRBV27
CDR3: CASSLDYPSYEQYF
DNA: TGTGCCAGCAGTTTGGACTACCCATCTTATGAGCAGTACTTC

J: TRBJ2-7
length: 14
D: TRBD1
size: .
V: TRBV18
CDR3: CASSQRTGTYEQYF
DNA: TGTGCCAGCTCCCAAAGGACAGGTACCTACGAGCAGTACTTC

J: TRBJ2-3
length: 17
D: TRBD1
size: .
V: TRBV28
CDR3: CTSSLYIGQGSTDTQYF
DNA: TGTACCAGCAGTTTATACATCGGACAGGGGAGTACAGATACGCAGTATTTT

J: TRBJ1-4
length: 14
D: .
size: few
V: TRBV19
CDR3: CASSIDLPGAKLFF
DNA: TGTGCCAGTAGTATAGATCTACCGGGAGCAAAACTGTTTTTT

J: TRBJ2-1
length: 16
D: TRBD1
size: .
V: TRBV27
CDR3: CASSPWTGGYRDEQFF
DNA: TGTGCCAGCAGTCCTTGGACAGGGGGTTATAGGGATGAGCAGTTCTTC

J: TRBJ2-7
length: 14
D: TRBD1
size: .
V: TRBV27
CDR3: CASSNRDSTYEQYF
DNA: TGTGCCAGCAGTAACCGGGACAGTACCTACGAGCAGTACTTC

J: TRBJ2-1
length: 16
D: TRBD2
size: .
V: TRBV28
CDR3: CASSPPLAGGPHEQFF
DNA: TGTGCCAGCAGCCCCCCCCTAGCGGGAGGGCCACATGAGCAGTTCTTC

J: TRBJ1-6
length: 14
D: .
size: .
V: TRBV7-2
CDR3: CASSADYSGSPLHF
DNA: TGTGCCAGCAGCGCTGACTACTCCGGTTCACCCCTCCACTTT

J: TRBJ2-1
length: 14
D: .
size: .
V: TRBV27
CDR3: CASKLLVTDNEQFF
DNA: TGTGCCAGCAAACTACTAGTGACTGACAATGAGCAGTTCTTC

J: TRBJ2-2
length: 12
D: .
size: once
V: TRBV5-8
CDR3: CASSLWEGELFF
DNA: TGTGCCAGCAGCTTATGGGAGGGGGAGCTGTTTTTT

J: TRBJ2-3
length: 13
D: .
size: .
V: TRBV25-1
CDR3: CASSGRHTDTQYF
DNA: TGTGCCAGCAGTGGGCGACACACAGATACGCAGTATTTT

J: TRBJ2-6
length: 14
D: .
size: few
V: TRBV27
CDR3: CATSYNSGANVLTF
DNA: TGTGCCACCAGCTATAACTCTGGGGCCAACGTCCTGACTTTC

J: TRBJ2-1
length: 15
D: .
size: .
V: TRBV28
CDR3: CASSSIRSSYNEQFF
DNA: TGTGCCAGCAGTTCGATACGTAGCTCCTACAATGAGCAGTTCTTC

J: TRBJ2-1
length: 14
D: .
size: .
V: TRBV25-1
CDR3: CASSGGLTYNEQFF
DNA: TGTGCCAGCAGTGGCGGGCTTACCTACAATGAGCAGTTCTTC

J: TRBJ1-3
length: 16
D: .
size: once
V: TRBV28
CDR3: CASSFSKQGGGNTIYF
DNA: TGTGCCAGCAGTTTCAGCAAACAGGGTGGAGGAAACACCATATATTTT

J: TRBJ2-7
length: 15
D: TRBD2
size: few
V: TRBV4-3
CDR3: CASSQARREPYEQYF
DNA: TGCGCCAGCAGCCAAGCCCGGCGGGAGCCCTACGAGCAGTACTTC

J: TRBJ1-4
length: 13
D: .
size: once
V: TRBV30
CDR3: CAWSWTVNEKLFF
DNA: TGTGCCTGGAGCTGGACAGTAAATGAAAAACTGTTTTTT

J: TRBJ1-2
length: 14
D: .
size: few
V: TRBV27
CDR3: CASSFGGVRNGYTF
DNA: TGTGCCAGCAGTTTTGGGGGCGTCAGGAACGGCTACACCTTC

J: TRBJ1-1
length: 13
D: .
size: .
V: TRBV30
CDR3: CAWSVWGSQEAFF
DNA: TGTGCCTGGAGTGTATGGGGCAGCCAGGAAGCTTTCTTT

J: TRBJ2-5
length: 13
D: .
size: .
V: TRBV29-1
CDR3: CSVCRVRGETQYF
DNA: TGCAGCGTTTGCAGGGTCAGAGGAGAGACCCAGTACTTC

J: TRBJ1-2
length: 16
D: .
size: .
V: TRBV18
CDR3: CASSPAGAEGGYGYTF
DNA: TGTGCCAGCTCACCAGCCGGGGCCGAAGGGGGCTATGGCTACACCTTC

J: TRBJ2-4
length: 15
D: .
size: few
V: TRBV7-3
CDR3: CASSLTLAAKNIQYF
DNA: TGTGCCAGCAGCTTAACGTTAGCAGCCAAAAACATTCAGTACTTC

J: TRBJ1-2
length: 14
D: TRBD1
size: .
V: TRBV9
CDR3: CASSVQGQNYGYTF
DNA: TGTGCCAGCAGCGTGCAGGGACAGAACTATGGCTACACCTTC

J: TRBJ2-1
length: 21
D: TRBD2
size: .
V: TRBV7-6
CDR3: CASSFLDGTSGRARSNNEQFF
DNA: TGTGCCAGCAGCTTCCTAGACGGGACTAGCGGGAGGGCCAGGAGTAACAATGAGCAGTTCTTC

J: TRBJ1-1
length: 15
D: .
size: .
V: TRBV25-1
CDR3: CASSGGGGRVTEAFF
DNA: TGTGCCAGCAGTGGGGGCGGGGGTCGGGTCACTGAAGCTTTCTTT

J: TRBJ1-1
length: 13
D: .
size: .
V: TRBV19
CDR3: CASSTGRNSEAFF
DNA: TGTGCCAGTAGCACAGGACGGAACAGTGAAGCTTTCTTT

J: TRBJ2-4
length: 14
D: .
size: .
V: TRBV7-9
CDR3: CASSLLGLRNIQYF
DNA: TGTGCCAGCAGCTTACTTGGCCTCCGAAACATTCAGTACTTC

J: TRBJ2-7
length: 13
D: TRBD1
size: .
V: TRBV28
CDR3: CASRQGSHYEQYF
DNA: TGTGCCAGCAGACAGGGGTCCCACTACGAGCAGTACTTC

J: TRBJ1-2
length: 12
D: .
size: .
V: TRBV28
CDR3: CAGQDSFYGYTF
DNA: TGTGCCGGCCAAGACAGCTTCTATGGCTACACCTTC